A selection of T cell receptor beta chains follows, all from one sample in a study of T-cell memory formation after mild COVID-19. TCRdb itself ran the 5' RACE reads through MiXCR, one entry per CDR3 protein. The sample holds over 300,000 distinct CDR3 sequences, 20% to 25% seen once. Sequenced material: PBMCs or a T cell subset sorted from them (not recorded which). The receptor set was obtained from a man aged 18 to 30 who had mild COVID-19 (a few samples of this study predate the infection). Cell type and time point are not known. Both conserved end residues are part of each CDR3. A D gene is named only where the DNA matches it firmly. Only part of the rows carry a size: once, few, many, or a class if the clone is expanded.

v_call	clone_size	d_call	j_call	cdr3_nt	cdr3_aa
TRBV9	few	NA	TRBJ2-5	TGTGCCAGCAGCCCAGCCGGTCAGGGTGGCGAGACCCAGTACTTC	CASSPAGQGGETQYF
TRBV11-2	few	NA	TRBJ2-5	TGTGCCAGCAGCTTAGTACAGGGCCAAGAGACCCAGTACTTC	CASSLVQGQETQYF
TRBV12-3/TRBV12-4	NA	TRBD1	TRBJ1-1	TGTGCCAGCAGCCTCGCGACAGGGGCCACTGAAGCTTTCTTT	CASSLATGATEAFF
TRBV6-5	few	NA	TRBJ2-1	TGTGCCAGCAGTTGGAAGAGGGTCGGTGAGCAGTTCTTC	CASSWKRVGEQFF
TRBV4-2	NA	NA	TRBJ2-1	TGTGCCAGCAGCCACCCACCCTTGGACTACAATGAGCAGTTCTTC	CASSHPPLDYNEQFF
TRBV11-2	NA	NA	TRBJ1-4	TGTGCCAGCAGCTTCGAGGAAAAACTGTTTTTT	CASSFEEKLFF
TRBV15	few	NA	TRBJ2-1	TGTGCCACCAGCAGAGATCCTGAGGGGAGGGAGCAGTTCTTC	CATSRDPEGREQFF
TRBV20-1	many	NA	TRBJ2-2	TGCAGTGCTAGAAGGCAGGGCGGCACCGGGGAGCTGTTTTTT	CSARRQGGTGELFF
TRBV10-3	many	NA	TRBJ1-5	TGTGCCATCAGTCAGGGAGCTACCGGTCAGCCCCAGCATTTT	CAISQGATGQPQHF
TRBV4-1	NA	NA	TRBJ1-2	TGCGCCAGCAGCCAAGCGGCAGGGTTTGGCTATGGCTACACCTTC	CASSQAAGFGYGYTF
TRBV27	few	NA	TRBJ1-2	TGTGCCAGCAGTTTCATCGGGGGGCCTGGCTACACCTTC	CASSFIGGPGYTF
TRBV5-1	many	NA	TRBJ2-3	TGCGCCAGCAGCTTGGGGGGGGCCTCAGATACGCAGTATTTT	CASSLGGASDTQYF
TRBV10-3	NA	TRBD1	TRBJ2-5	TGTGCCATCAGTGCTAGGACAGGGCGTGGATTAGAGACCCAGTACTTC	CAISARTGRGLETQYF
TRBV20-1	NA	NA	TRBJ2-3	TGCAGTGCGGCCAGGGGGGGTACAGATACGCAGTATTTT	CSAARGGTDTQYF
TRBV7-9	many	NA	TRBJ2-4	TGTGCCAGCAGCTTAGACTCTGGAGGGGGAAACATTCAGTACTTC	CASSLDSGGGNIQYF
TRBV5-1	NA	TRBD2	TRBJ2-3	TGCGCCAGCAGCTTGTCTAGCGGGGGGGCCTTAGATACGCAGTATTTT	CASSLSSGGALDTQYF
TRBV7-2	few	NA	TRBJ2-5	TGTGCCAGCAGCGTTATAAACGCCCAAGAGACCCAGTACTTC	CASSVINAQETQYF
TRBV3-1	NA	TRBD1	TRBJ1-1	TGTGCCAGCAGCCTACTAGACAGGGGTCGAACTGAAGCTTTCTTT	CASSLLDRGRTEAFF
TRBV12-5	few	NA	TRBJ2-3	TGTGCTAGTGGTTTGAGCGGAGCAGATACGCAGTATTTT	CASGLSGADTQYF
TRBV7-9	few	NA	TRBJ1-1	TGTGCCAGCAGCTTAGCGTTGGGGGCAGACACTGAAGCTTTCTTT	CASSLALGADTEAFF
TRBV9	NA	TRBD2	TRBJ2-5	TGTGCCAGCACCGTAGCGGGGGGACGAGAGACCCAGTACTTC	CASTVAGGRETQYF
TRBV9	NA	NA	TRBJ1-5	TGTGTACCGCGTCAGCCCCAGCATTTT	CVPRQPQHF
TRBV25-1	few	TRBD1	TRBJ1-3	TGTGCCAGCAGTGCCTTCGCAGGGGGAGCAAACACCATATATTTT	CASSAFAGGANTIYF
TRBV20-1	NA	NA	TRBJ2-3	TGCAGTGCTAGATTCGCAGATACGCAGTATTTT	CSARFADTQYF
TRBV4-3	few	NA	TRBJ1-1	TGCGCCAGCAGCCAAGGTTTAGGTCACGCCGCGGCTTTCTTT	CASSQGLGHAAAFF
TRBV5-1	few	NA	TRBJ1-4	TGCGCCAGCAGCCTCAGACGGGGAGGGCTTGAAAAACTGTTTTTT	CASSLRRGGLEKLFF
TRBV20-1	NA	NA	TRBJ1-1	TGCAGTGCTTGGGCCAGTGGGGTCACTGAAGCTTTCTTT	CSAWASGVTEAFF
TRBV7-2	few	NA	TRBJ2-1	TGTGCCAGCAGCTTTCCCGGACAGCCTGAGCAGTTCTTC	CASSFPGQPEQFF
TRBV7-9	few	NA	TRBJ2-2	TGTGCCAGCAGCTTCACAGACACCGGGGAGCTGTTTTTT	CASSFTDTGELFF
TRBV11-2	few	TRBD2	TRBJ2-5	TGTGCCAGCAGCTTGACTAGCGATATGGAGACCCAGTACTTC	CASSLTSDMETQYF
TRBV5-5	few	TRBD1	TRBJ1-2	TGTGCCAGCAGCCTCACTGGCCAGGACAGGGGGTATGGCTACACCTTC	CASSLTGQDRGYGYTF
TRBV20-1	NA	TRBD1	TRBJ2-1	TGCAGTGCTCACGGCCCCGGGACAGGGACTGGCAATGAGCAGTTCTTC	CSAHGPGTGTGNEQFF
TRBV7-9	few	NA	TRBJ2-3	TGTGCCAGCAGCTTAATACCAGGGGCCATTGACACAGATACGCAGTATTTT	CASSLIPGAIDTDTQYF
TRBV6-2/TRBV6-3	few	NA	TRBJ2-3	TGTGCCAGCAGTGATGACAGGCTCACAGATACGCAGTATTTT	CASSDDRLTDTQYF
TRBV7-9	NA	NA	TRBJ1-4	TGTGCCAGCAGCTTACTGGAGCGATCTAATGAAAAACTGTTTTTT	CASSLLERSNEKLFF
TRBV4-3	NA	NA	TRBJ2-3	TGCGCCAGCAGCCAAGATGGAGCGGGGGGACAGGCAGATACGCAGTATTTT	CASSQDGAGGQADTQYF
TRBV20-1	few	TRBD2	TRBJ2-4	TGCAGTGTTACGGGACTAGCGGAGTTGAACATTCAGTACTTC	CSVTGLAELNIQYF
TRBV7-9	few	NA	TRBJ2-1	TGTGCCAGCAGCTCTTACAGGGCCGCGTACAATGAGCAGTTCTTC	CASSSYRAAYNEQFF
TRBV6-5	NA	NA	TRBJ1-3	TGTGCCAGCAGTCAACGACAAGGGCTTGGAAACACCATATATTTT	CASSQRQGLGNTIYF
TRBV7-6	NA	TRBD2	TRBJ2-2	TGTGCCAGCAGCGCCTTGGGGACTAGCACGACCGGGGAGCTGTTTTTT	CASSALGTSTTGELFF
TRBV7-8	NA	NA	TRBJ2-1	TGTGCCAGCAGCTTAGCGCTAATAGGGGGAGGCGCCTACAATGAGCAGTTCTTC	CASSLALIGGGAYNEQFF
TRBV12-3/TRBV12-4	few	NA	TRBJ2-5	TGTGCCAGCAGTTTATCTATCCCTGGCGAAGGTCTGGGAGAGACCCAGTACTTC	CASSLSIPGEGLGETQYF
TRBV7-9	few	NA	TRBJ2-3	TGTGCCAGCACCGGGGCCGGCGCTAGCACAGATACGCAGTATTTT	CASTGAGASTDTQYF
TRBV19	NA	NA	TRBJ1-5	TGTGCCAGTAGTACAGGGACCGATCAGCCCCAGCATTTT	CASSTGTDQPQHF
TRBV4-3	NA	NA	TRBJ2-1	TGCGCCAGCAGCCCCGCCTTGACCGGGGACTTTTTTGGCAATGAGCAGTTCTTC	CASSPALTGDFFGNEQFF
TRBV7-9	many	TRBD1	TRBJ1-2	TGTGCCAGCAGCCCGGGACAGGGGGCTTTATCAGGCTATGGCTACACCTTC	CASSPGQGALSGYGYTF
TRBV20-1	NA	NA	TRBJ1-1	TGCAGTGCTTCAGGGTATGACGTAGCTTTCTTT	CSASGYDVAFF
TRBV7-2	few	TRBD2	TRBJ2-1	TGTGCCAGCAGCTTAGTAGCGGGGGCCGCCGGTGAGCAGTTCTTC	CASSLVAGAAGEQFF